Following are 2 T cell receptor beta chains from one sample sequenced in a study of blood T cell repertoires in COVID-19. Sequencing was performed with immunoSEQ multiplex PCR; in TCRdb, only in-frame clones are kept and a portion is missing. This sample carries under 200,000 clones, about 88% of them seen once, and the ten largest clones take 7%. The sequencing sample was made of PBMCs or T cells enriched from blood (not recorded which). These receptors were taken from a woman in her forties or fifties who had recovered from COVID-19.

This clone was recorded only once. The rearrangement uses TRBV30 and TRBJ1-4; TRBD1 aligns across 8 bases. The CDR3 is 16 residues long. Per the germline V gene, CDR1 is GTSNPN and CDR2 is SVGIG (reference sequence). V lost 5 bases, J lost 0 bases, and 8 bases stayed unmatched. The CDR3 coding sequence is TGTGCCTGGGGGACAGGTCTTCATGCAACTAATGAAAAACTGTTTTTT. Encoded protein: CAWGTGLHATNEKLFF.

V usage is TRBV2 and J usage is TRBJ1-1, with D unclear. The germline V gene has CDR1 SNHLY and CDR2 FYNNEI. V lost 3 bases, J lost 0 bases, and 5 bases lay in between. The CDR3 contains 13 residues. The CDR3 nucleotides read TGTGCCAGCAGTGATGAGTTGAACACTGAAGCTTTCTTT. Translating gives CASSDELNTEAFF.